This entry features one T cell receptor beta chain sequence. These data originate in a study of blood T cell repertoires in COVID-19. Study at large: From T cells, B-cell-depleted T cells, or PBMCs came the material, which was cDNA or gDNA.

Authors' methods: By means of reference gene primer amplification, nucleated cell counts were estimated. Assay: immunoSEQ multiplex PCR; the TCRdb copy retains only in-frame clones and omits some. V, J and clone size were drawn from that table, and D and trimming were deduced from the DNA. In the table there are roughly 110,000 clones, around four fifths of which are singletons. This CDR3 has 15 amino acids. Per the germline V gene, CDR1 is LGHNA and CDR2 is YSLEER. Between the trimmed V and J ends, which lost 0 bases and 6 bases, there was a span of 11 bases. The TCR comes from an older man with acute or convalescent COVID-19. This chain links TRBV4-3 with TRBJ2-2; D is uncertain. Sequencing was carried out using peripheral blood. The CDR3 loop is CASSQDFDNPGELFF. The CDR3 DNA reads TGCGCCAGCAGCCAAGATTTCGACAACCCCGGGGAGCTGTTTTTT.